One sample yielded the 14 T cell receptor beta chains listed below, sequenced in a study of blood T cell repertoires in COVID-19. The table came from immunoSEQ multiplex PCR; TCRdb's copy has only in-frame clones and leaves some out. The sample carries approximately 350,000 clones, about 88% recorded once. Source material: PBMCs or T cells enriched from blood (not recorded which). Receptor source: a young woman who had recovered from COVID-19.

The chain links TRBV10-1 to TRBJ2-2, with D possibly matching TRBD1 (6 bases). Per germline, CDR1 WNHNN and CDR2 SYGVQD (reference sequence). CDR3 length: 14 residues. V lost 6 bases and J lost 5, with 13 bases in between. DNA of the CDR3: TGCGCCAGCAGCGGGACAAGGGGTACCGGGGAGCTGTTTTTT. It yields the protein CASSGTRGTGELFF.

The V call is TRBV19, the J call TRBJ2-2; D gene ambiguous. Looked up from germline, CDR1 is LNHDA and CDR2 is SQIVND (reference sequence). This CDR3 is built from 14 residues. Trimming removed 7 bases from V and 1 base from J, with 10 bases in between. The CDR3 spells CASIGARNTGELFF. In nucleotides, the CDR3 is TGTGCCAGTATAGGAGCAAGGAACACCGGGGAGCTGTTTTTT.

The count of this clone is one. This chain connects TRBV2 to TRBJ1-1, with D perhaps TRBD1 (5 bases). V was shortened by 6 bases and J by 0 bases, with 14 bases between the two germline ends. This CDR3 comprises 15 residues. Per the germline V gene, CDR1 is SNHLY and CDR2 is FYNNEI. In nucleotides, the CDR3 is TGTGCCAGCAGCCCATCGGGGGGGGTGAACACTGAAGCTTTCTTT. This translates into CASSPSGGVNTEAFF.

The genes are TRBV6-5 and TRBJ2-2, with D perhaps TRBD2 (6 bases). V was cut by 6 bases and J by 5 bases, with 13 bases left in between. This CDR3 has 14 residues. Germline lookup yields CDR1 MNHEY and CDR2 SVGAGI. The CDR3 reads CASRFGGGTGELFF. The DNA for the CDR3 is TGTGCCAGCAGGTTCGGGGGAGGAACCGGGGAGCTGTTTTTT.

CDR3 coding DNA: TGTGCCAGCAGTCCCGGACAGAACACCGGGGAGCTGTTTTTT. Its protein product is CASSPGQNTGELFF. This chain uses TRBV2 with TRBJ2-2; possibly TRBD1 for D (5 bases). From germline, CDR1 is SNHLY and CDR2 FYNNEI. Trimming stripped 5 bases from V and 1 base from J, with 8 bases between. This CDR3 comprises 14 residues.

The rearrangement joins TRBV27 to TRBJ1-5; 9 bases fit TRBD1. Unmatched junction bases numbered 17, after V lost 4 bases and J lost 4 bases. The CDR3 is 19 residues long. Germline V gene lookup returns CDR1 MNHEY and CDR2 SMNVEV (reference sequence). Here the CDR3 DNA reads TGTGCCAGCAGTTCATACAGGGGGCGAGGGTTGAGGGTTAATCAGCCCCAGCATTTT. Protein sequence: CASSSYRGRGLRVNQPQHF.

This chain links TRBV12-3 or TRBV12-4 with TRBJ2-7; TRBD1 matches 7 bases. J gave up 0 bases and V 4 bases, and 0 bases lay outside the gene matches. CDR3 length equals 13 residues. The CDR3 DNA sequence: TGTGCCAGCAGTTGGGACAGCTCCTACGAGCAGTACTTC. Protein sequence: CASSWDSSYEQYF.

J is TRBJ2-7 and V is TRBV7-9; 9 nucleotides align to TRBD2. CDR3 length equals 16 residues. CDR1 and CDR2 from the germline V gene are SEHNR and FQNEAQ (reference sequence). V gave up 4 bases and J gave up 3 bases; unmatched junction bases: 10. For the CDR3, the DNA is TGTGCCAGCAGCTCGATCCCCGGGACTAGCTACTACGAGCAGTACTTC. This codes for CASSSIPGTSYYEQYF.

V is TRBV19 and J is TRBJ2-7; 9 bases fit TRBD2. Germline CDR1 reads LNHDA; CDR2 reads SQIVND (reference sequence). The CDR3 sequence is 15 residues long. The V and J ends lost 10 bases and 4 bases, in that order; junction bases with no gene match: 14. DNA of the CDR3: TGTGCCACCGCCCCCCCAGCGGGAGGACTTTACGAGCAGTACTTC. Protein product: CATAPPAGGLYEQYF.

This clone was observed a handful of times. V gene TRBV6-4 combines with J gene TRBJ2-7; 7 bases line up with TRBD1. The CDR3 consists of 16 residues. Germline assignment: CDR1 MRHNA and CDR2 SNTAGT. V was pared by 10 bases and J by 5 bases, with 20 bases of the junction left unmatched. This chain's CDR3 is CATMGPKGQRPHEQYF. CDR3 nucleotide sequence: TGTGCCACCATGGGCCCAAAGGGACAGAGGCCCCACGAGCAGTACTTC.

This clone was recorded once. The CDR3 DNA reads TGTGCCAGCAGACACCGGGACTCCTCCTATAATTCACCCCTCCACTTT. Its protein is CASRHRDSSYNSPLHF. This chain joins TRBV7-9 and TRBJ1-6, with D tentatively TRBD1 (5 bases). CDR3 length: 16 residues. Per the germline V gene, CDR1 is SEHNR and CDR2 is FQNEAQ (reference sequence). V was trimmed by 6 bases and J by 0 bases, leaving 12 bases between them.

V is TRBV2 and J is TRBJ1-5; a possible D gene is TRBD1 (5 bases). Trimming shortened V by 3 bases and J by 5 bases, and 8 bases separated the two germline ends. Germline V gene sequence: CDR1 SNHLY, CDR2 FYNNEI. This CDR3 is 13 amino acids long. The CDR3 is CASSEGEDQPQHF. The CDR3 bases are TGTGCCAGCAGTGAGGGGGAGGATCAGCCCCAGCATTTT.

The chain is built from TRBV19 and TRBJ1-5; 8 positions agree with TRBD1. The V and J ends lost 4 bases and 6 bases, in that order; junction bases with no gene match: 5. Germline V gene lookup returns CDR1 LNHDA and CDR2 SQIVND (reference sequence). This CDR3 has 14 amino acids. The CDR3 here is CASSTGGYGQPQHF. CDR3 DNA: TGTGCCAGTAGTACAGGGGGCTACGGTCAGCCCCAGCATTTT.

The chain is built from TRBV7-9 and TRBJ2-7; D remains unclear. Germline V lookup: CDR1 SEHNR, CDR2 FQNEAQ (reference sequence). The CDR3 loop spans 14 amino acids. V was clipped by 4 bases and J by 6 bases, with 16 bases between them. This CDR3 is CASSSREDIVEQYF. The CDR3 nucleotides are TGTGCCAGCAGCTCAAGAGAGGATATCGTCGAGCAGTACTTC.